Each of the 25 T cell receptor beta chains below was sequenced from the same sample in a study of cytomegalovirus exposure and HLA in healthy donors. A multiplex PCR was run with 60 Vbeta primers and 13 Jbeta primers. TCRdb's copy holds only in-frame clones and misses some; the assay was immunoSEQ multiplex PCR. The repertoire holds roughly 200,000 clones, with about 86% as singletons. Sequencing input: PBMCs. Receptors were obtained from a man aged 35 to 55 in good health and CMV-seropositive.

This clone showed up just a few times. The CDR3 DNA reads TGTGCCAGCAGTCCACAGGGGAACTATGGCTACACCTTC. Its translation: CASSPQGNYGYTF. The chain combines TRBV27 with TRBJ1-2; 7 bases map to TRBD1. Looked up from germline, CDR1 is MNHEY and CDR2 is SMNVEV (reference sequence). The CDR3 covers 13 residues. V dropped 5 bases and J dropped 2; count of bases not matched to a gene: 2.

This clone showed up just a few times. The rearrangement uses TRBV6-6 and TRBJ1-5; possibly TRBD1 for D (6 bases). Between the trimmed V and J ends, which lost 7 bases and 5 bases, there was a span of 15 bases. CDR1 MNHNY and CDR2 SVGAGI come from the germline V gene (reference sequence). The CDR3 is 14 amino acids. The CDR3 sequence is CASTRGGADQPQHF. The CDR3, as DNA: TGTGCCAGCACCCGCGGGGGGGCCGATCAGCCCCAGCATTTT.

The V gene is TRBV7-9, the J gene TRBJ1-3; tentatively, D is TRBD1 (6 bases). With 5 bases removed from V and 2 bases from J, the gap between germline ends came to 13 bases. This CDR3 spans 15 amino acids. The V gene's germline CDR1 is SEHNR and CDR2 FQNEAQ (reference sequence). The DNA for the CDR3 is TGTGCCAGCAGCCTACAGGGAAACACTGGAAACACCATATATTTT. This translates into CASSLQGNTGNTIYF.

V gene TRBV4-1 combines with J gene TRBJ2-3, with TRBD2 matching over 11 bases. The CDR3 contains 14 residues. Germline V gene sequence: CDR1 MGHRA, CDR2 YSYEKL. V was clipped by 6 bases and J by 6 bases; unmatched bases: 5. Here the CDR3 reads CASRLAGVEDTQYF. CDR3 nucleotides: TGCGCCAGCAGACTAGCGGGAGTTGAGGATACGCAGTATTTT.

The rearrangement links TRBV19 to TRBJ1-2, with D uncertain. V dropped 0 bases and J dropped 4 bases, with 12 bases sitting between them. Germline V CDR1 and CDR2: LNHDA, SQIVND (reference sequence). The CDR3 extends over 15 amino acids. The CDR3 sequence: CASSIDSTDLYGYTF. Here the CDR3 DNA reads TGTGCCAGTAGTATAGATTCAACAGACCTCTATGGCTACACCTTC.

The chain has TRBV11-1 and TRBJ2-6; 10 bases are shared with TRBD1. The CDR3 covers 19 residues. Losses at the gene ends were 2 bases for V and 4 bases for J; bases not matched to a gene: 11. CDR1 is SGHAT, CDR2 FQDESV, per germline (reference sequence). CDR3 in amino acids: CASSLPRGTGVFGANVLTF. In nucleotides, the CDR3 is TGTGCCAGCAGCTTACCCCGCGGGACAGGGGTGTTCGGGGCCAACGTCCTGACTTTC. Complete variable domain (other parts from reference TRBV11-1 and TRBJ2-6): EAEVAQSPRYKITEKSQAVAFWCDPISGHATLYWYRQILGQGPELLVQFQDESVVDDSQLPKDRFSAERLKGVDSTLKIQPAELGDSAMYLCASSLPRGTGVFGANVLTFGAGSRLTVL.

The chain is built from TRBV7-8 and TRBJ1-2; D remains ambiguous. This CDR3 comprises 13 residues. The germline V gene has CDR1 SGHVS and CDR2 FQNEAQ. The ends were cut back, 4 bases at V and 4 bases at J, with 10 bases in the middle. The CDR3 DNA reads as TGTGCCAGCAGCTCCACGCTAGTCTATGGCTACACCTTC. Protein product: CASSSTLVYGYTF.

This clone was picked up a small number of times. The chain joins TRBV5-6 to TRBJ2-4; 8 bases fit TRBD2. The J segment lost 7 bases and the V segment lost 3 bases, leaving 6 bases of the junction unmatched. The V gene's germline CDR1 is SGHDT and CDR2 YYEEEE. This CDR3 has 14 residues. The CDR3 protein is CASSSRSGGNIQYF. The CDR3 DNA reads TGTGCCAGCAGCTCCCGTTCGGGGGGGAACATTCAGTACTTC.

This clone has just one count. CDR3 sequence reads: CSVTPGTDRNYEQYF. The CDR3 DNA reads as TGCAGCGTAACCCCTGGGACAGACCGAAACTACGAGCAGTACTTC. The chain uses TRBV29-1 and TRBJ2-7, with 7 bases identical to TRBD1. From germline, CDR1 is SQVTM and CDR2 ANQGSEA. The CDR3 has 15 residues. The V segment lost 6 bases and the J segment 3 bases; nucleotides outside the gene matches: 14.

CDR3 region: CATSPRTGWKSTNEKLFF. The CDR3 nucleotides read TGTGCCACCAGCCCCCGGACAGGGTGGAAATCAACTAATGAAAAACTGTTTTTT. The J gene is TRBJ1-4, the V gene TRBV15; 8 positions match TRBD1. The CDR3 runs to 18 residues. V shed 5 bases and J 0 bases; nucleotides not matched to a gene: 11. Germline lookup yields CDR1 LNHNV and CDR2 YYDKDF (reference sequence).

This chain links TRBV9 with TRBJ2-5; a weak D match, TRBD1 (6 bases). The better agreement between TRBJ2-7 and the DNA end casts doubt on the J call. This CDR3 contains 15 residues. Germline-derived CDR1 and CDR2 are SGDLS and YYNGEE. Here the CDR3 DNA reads TGTGCCAGCAGCGGGGGGCAGGGGAGCTCCTACGAGCAGTACTTC. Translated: CASSGGQGSSYEQYF.

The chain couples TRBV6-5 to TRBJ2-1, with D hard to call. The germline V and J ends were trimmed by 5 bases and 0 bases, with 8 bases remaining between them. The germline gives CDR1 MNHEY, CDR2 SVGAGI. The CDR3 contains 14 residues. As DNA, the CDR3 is TGTGCCAGCAGTGCGGAAGGCTCCTACAATGAGCAGTTCTTC. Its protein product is CASSAEGSYNEQFF.

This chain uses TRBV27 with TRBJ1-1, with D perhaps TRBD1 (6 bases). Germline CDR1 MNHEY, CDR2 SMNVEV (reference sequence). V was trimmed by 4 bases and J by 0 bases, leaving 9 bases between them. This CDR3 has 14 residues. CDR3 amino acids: CASSSAGVNTEAFF. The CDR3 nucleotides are TGTGCCAGCAGTTCGGCAGGGGTGAACACTGAAGCTTTCTTT.

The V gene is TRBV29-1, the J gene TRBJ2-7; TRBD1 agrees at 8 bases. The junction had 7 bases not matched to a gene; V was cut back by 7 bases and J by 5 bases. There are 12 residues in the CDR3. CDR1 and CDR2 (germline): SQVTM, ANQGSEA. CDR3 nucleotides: TGCAGCGGCAGGACAGGGATACACGAGCAGTACTTC. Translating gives CSGRTGIHEQYF.

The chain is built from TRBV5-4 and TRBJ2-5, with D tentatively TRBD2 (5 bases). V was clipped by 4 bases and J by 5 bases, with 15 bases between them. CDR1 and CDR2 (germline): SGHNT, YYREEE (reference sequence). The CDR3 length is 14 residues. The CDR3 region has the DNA TGTGCCAGCAGCCATCCACTAGTCCCTGAGACCCAGTACTTC. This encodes CASSHPLVPETQYF.

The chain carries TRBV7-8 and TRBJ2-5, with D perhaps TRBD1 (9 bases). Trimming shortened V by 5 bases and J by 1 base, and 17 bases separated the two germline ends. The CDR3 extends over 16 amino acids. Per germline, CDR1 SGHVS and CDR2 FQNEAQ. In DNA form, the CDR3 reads TGTGCCAGCAGCCCACGGGGGGGACAGGGCCAAGAGACCCAGTACTTC. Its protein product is CASSPRGGQGQETQYF.

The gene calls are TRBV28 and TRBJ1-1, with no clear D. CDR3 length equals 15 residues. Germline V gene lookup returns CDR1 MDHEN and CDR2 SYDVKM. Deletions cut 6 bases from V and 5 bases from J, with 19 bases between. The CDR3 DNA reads TGTGCCAGCAGCAAACCGGCTAGCCCGAGGACTGAAGCTTTCTTT. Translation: CASSKPASPRTEAFF.

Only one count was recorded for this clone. Here the CDR3 DNA reads TGTGCCACCAGCCCCGACAGGGTGAGCTCTGGAAACACCATATATTTT. Translation: CATSPDRVSSGNTIYF. The chain combines TRBV15 with TRBJ1-3, with 7 bases that match TRBD1. The CDR3 consists of 16 residues. The germline gives CDR1 LNHNV, CDR2 YYDKDF (reference sequence). The V gene end was trimmed by 5 bases and the J gene end by 0 bases; junction bases not matched to a gene: 7.

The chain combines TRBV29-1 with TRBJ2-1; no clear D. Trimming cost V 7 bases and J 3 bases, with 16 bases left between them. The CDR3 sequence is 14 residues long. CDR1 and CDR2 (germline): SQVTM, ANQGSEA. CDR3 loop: CSATQIGLYNEQFF. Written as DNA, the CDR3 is TGCAGCGCCACACAAATTGGCCTCTACAATGAGCAGTTCTTC.

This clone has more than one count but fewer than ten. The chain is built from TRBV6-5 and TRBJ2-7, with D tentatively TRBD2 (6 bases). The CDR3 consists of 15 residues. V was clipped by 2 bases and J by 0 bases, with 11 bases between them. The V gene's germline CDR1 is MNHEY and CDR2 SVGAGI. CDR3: CASSYGTRSSYEQYF. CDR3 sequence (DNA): TGTGCCAGCAGTTACGGGACTCGAAGCTCCTACGAGCAGTACTTC.

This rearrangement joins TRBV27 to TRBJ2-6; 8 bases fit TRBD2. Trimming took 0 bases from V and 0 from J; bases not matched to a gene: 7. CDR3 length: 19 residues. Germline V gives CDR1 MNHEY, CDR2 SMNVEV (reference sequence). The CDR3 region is CASSLSYGGGSSGANVLTF. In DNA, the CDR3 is TGTGCCAGCAGTTTATCGTACGGGGGGGGAAGCTCTGGGGCCAACGTCCTGACTTTC.

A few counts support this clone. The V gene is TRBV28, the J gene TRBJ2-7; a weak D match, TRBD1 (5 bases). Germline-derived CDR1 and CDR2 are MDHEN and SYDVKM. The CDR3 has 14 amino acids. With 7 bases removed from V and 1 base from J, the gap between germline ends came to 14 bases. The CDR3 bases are TGTGCCAGCAACTCGGTCAGGGTTTCCTACGAGCAGTACTTC. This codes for CASNSVRVSYEQYF.

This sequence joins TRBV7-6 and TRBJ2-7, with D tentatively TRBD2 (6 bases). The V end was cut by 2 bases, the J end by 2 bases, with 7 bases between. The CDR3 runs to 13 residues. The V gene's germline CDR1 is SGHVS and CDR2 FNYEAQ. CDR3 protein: CASSLSGAYEQYF. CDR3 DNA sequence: TGTGCCAGCAGCTTATCGGGGGCCTACGAGCAGTACTTC.

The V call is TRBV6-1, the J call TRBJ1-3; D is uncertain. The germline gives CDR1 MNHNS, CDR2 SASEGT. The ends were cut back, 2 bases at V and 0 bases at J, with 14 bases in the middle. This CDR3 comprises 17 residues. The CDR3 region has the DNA TGTGCCAGCAGTGAAAATTATGGCAGGTCCTCTGGAAACACCATATATTTT. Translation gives CASSENYGRSSGNTIYF.

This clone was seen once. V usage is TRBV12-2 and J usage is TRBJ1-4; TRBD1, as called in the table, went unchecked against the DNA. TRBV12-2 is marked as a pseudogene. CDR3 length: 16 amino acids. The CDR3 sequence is CASRLESLQGIEKLFF. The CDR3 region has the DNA TGTGCAAGTCGCTTAGAGTCCTTACAGGGGATTGAAAAACTGTTTTTT.